The 8 T cell receptor beta chains below come from one sample, sequenced in a study of CD8+ T cells in alopecia areata. Treatment denoted: oral pan-JAK inhibitor, 5-10 mg twice daily. As the sequencing template, cDNA was produced by extracting RNA and reverse transcribing it. Sequencing was performed with immunoSEQ multiplex PCR; in TCRdb, only in-frame clones are kept and a portion is missing. The data show around 150,000 clones, around 59% seen once. Sequences were derived from CD4+ T cells sorted from blood, sampled at week 24, from a patient treated with tofacitinib. These receptors were collected from a human donor with alopecia areata.

This clone has just a few counts. V is TRBV6-1 and J is TRBJ1-5, with D possibly matching TRBD1 (6 bases). From germline, CDR1 is MNHNS and CDR2 SASEGT. V was pared by 7 bases and J by 6 bases, with 19 bases between. This CDR3 has 15 residues. CDR3: CASIVTGPRGQPQHF. The CDR3 DNA reads as TGTGCCAGCATTGTAACAGGGCCTCGCGGTCAGCCCCAGCATTTT.

This clone showed up just a few times. This chain uses TRBV10-3 with TRBJ2-2, with a weak D call TRBD2 (6 bases). CDR3 size: 13 residues. Germline CDR1 reads ENHRY; CDR2 reads SYGVKD. V was cut by 7 bases and J by 2 bases, with 8 bases left in between. The CDR3 DNA sequence: TGTGCCATCACCGGGACTAACACCGGGGAGCTGTTTTTT. Translated, it gives CAITGTNTGELFF.

V usage is TRBV23-1 and J usage is TRBJ2-2; D is unclear. TRBV23-1 has ORF status, its function being uncertain. The CDR3 has 15 residues. V was shortened by 2 bases and J by 9 bases, with 16 bases between the two germline ends. The CDR3 is CASSQGEQPRRELFF. For the CDR3, the DNA is TGCGCCAGCAGTCAAGGAGAGCAGCCTCGCCGGGAGCTGTTTTTT.

In this sample, this clone turned up a few times. The rearrangement joins TRBV6-5 to TRBJ1-2, with D tentatively TRBD1 (5 bases). V dropped 7 bases and J dropped 1 base, with 10 bases sitting between them. The CDR3 totals 13 residues. Germline V gene lookup returns CDR1 MNHEY and CDR2 SVGAGI. The CDR3 loop reads CASTPTVNYGYTF. The CDR3 nucleotides read TGTGCCAGCACCCCGACAGTTAACTATGGCTACACCTTC.

The genes are TRBV4-1 and TRBJ1-3; D ambiguous. Germline CDR1 is MGHRA and CDR2 is YSYEKL. The CDR3 extends over 16 amino acids. V was cut by 2 bases and J by 3 bases, with 14 bases left in between. The chain's CDR3 is CASSQPTEGNGNTIYF. As DNA, the CDR3 is TGCGCCAGCAGCCAACCCACGGAGGGTAATGGAAACACCATATATTTT.

V and J are TRBV5-4 and TRBJ1-1; D ambiguous. Trimming shortened V by 1 base and J by 0 bases, and 10 bases separated the two germline ends. CDR3 size: 15 residues. Germline CDR1 reads SGHNT; CDR2 reads YYREEE (reference sequence). The CDR3 is CASSLSNRVNTEAFF. CDR3 bases: TGTGCCAGCAGCTTGTCAAACCGGGTGAACACTGAAGCTTTCTTT.

CDR3 sequence: CASSRTKENPGYEQYF. The CDR3 DNA is TGCGCCAGCAGCCGCACTAAGGAGAACCCAGGCTACGAGCAGTACTTC. The V call is TRBV5-1, the J call TRBJ2-7; D is unclear. The V end was cut by 4 bases, the J end by 3 bases, with 20 bases between. The CDR3 runs 16 residues. The germline V gene encodes CDR1 SGHRS and CDR2 YFSETQ.

This clone has only a few counts. The chain employs TRBV25-1 and TRBJ2-1; 8 bases map to TRBD2. The junction had 4 bases not matched to a gene; V was cut back by 1 base and J by 8 bases. This CDR3 is 14 amino acids long. Germline lookup yields CDR1 MGHDK and CDR2 SYGVNS. The CDR3 region has the DNA TGTGCCAGCAGTGAATGGGACGGGGGGGATGAGCAGTTCTTC. It specifies CASSEWDGGDEQFF. Using reference TRBV25-1 and TRBJ2-1 for the parts outside the CDR3, the full variable domain is EADIYQTPRYLVIGTGKKITLECSQTMGHDKMYWYQQDPGMELHLIHYSYGVNSTEKGDLSSESTVSRIRTEHFPLTLESARPSHTSQYLCASSEWDGGDEQFFGPGTRLTVL.